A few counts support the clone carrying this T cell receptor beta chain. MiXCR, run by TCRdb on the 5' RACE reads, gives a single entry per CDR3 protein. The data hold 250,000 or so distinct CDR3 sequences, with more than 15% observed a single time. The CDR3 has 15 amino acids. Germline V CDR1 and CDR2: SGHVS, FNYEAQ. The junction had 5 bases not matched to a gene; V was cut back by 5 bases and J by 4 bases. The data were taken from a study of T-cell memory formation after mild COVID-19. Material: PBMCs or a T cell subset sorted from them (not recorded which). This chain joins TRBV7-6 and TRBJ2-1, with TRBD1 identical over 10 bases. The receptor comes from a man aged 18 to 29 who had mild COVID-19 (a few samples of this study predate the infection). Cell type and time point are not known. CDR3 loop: CASSPRTGGYNEQFF. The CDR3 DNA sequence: TGTGCCAGCAGCCCCCGGACAGGGGGGTACAATGAGCAGTTCTTC.